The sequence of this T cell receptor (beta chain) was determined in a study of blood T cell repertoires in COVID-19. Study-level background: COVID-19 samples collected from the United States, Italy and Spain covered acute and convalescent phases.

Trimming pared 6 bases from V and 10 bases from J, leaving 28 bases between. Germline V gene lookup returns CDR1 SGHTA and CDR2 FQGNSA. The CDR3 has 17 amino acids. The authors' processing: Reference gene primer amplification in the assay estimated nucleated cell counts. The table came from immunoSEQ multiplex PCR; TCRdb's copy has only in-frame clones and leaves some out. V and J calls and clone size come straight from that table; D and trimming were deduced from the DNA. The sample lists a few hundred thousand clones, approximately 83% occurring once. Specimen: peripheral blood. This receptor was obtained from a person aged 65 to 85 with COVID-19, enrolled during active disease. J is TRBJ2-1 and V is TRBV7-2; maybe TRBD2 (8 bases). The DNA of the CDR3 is TGTGCCAGCAGTCCTTCCCACACAGGGGACGGGAGGGAGGAGCAGTTCTTC. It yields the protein CASSPSHTGDGREEQFF.